This T cell receptor beta chain was documented in a study of T cells after posttransplantation cyclophosphamide. A word on this clone: Antigen specificity is unknown.

Study results and limitations: Recipient CMV seropositivity and CMV reactivation strongly tracked TRB clonality. Blood and skin or GI T cell repertoires showed limited TRB overlap. Later blood repertoires were often dominated by clones from the donor CD8+ memory compartment.

Trimming left V 4 bases short and J 5 bases short, with 21 bases between. The CDR3 spans 17 residues. Germline V gene data show CDR1 as MDHEN and CDR2 as SYDVKM. Control samples came 1 year after myeloablative marrow transplants with methotrexate plus calcineurin inhibitor. Measured with immunoSEQ multiplex PCR; TCRdb has only the in-frame clones, and not every one. The table shows approximately 16,000 clones, with over 75% occurring only once. The origin of this receptor is a male patient aged 45 to 59 who received an allogeneic stem cell transplant from an unrelated donor, was CMV-positive, and had chronic GVHD only. The graft donor may have given rise to some T cells. The rearrangement joins TRBV28 to TRBJ2-1; D is perhaps TRBD2 (7 bases). Material: PBMCs, obtained after an allogeneic stem cell transplant with a calcineurin inhibitor and methotrexate. The CDR3 reads CASSSATTGRVDNEQFF. The CDR3 nucleotides read TGTGCCAGCAGTTCAGCCACCACAGGGAGGGTCGACAATGAGCAGTTCTTC.